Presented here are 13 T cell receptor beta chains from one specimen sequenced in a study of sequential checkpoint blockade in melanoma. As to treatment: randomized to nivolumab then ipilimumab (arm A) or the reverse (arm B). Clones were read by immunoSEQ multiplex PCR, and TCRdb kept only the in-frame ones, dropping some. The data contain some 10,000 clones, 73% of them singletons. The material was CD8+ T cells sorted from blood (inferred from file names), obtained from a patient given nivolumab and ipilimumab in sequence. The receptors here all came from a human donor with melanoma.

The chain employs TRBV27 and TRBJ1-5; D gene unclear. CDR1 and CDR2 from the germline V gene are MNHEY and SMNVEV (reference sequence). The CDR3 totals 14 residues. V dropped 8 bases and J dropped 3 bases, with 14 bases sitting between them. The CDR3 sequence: CASARGMVNQPQHF. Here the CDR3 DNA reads TGTGCCAGCGCGAGAGGGATGGTCAATCAGCCCCAGCATTTT.

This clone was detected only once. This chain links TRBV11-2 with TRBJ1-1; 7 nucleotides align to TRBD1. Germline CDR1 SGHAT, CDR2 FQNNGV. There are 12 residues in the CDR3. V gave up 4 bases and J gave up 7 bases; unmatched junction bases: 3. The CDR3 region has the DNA TGTGCCAGCAGCTGGGGACAGTTTGAAGCTTTCTTT. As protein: CASSWGQFEAFF.

CDR3 bases: TGCGCCAGCAGCCAGGACGGACAGAACTACAATGAGCAGTTCTTC. It codes for CASSQDGQNYNEQFF. J is TRBJ2-1 and V is TRBV4-3; D may be TRBD1 (6 bases). There are 15 residues in the CDR3. CDR1 LGHNA and CDR2 YSLEER come from the germline V gene. The germline V and J ends were trimmed by 3 bases and 3 bases, with 12 bases remaining between them.

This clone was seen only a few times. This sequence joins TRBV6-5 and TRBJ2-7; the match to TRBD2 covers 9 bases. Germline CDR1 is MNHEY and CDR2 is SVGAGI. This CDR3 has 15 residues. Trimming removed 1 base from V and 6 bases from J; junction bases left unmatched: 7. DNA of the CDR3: TGTGCCAGCAGTTACTTAGCGGGGGACCCTGCCGAGCAGTACTTC. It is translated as CASSYLAGDPAEQYF.

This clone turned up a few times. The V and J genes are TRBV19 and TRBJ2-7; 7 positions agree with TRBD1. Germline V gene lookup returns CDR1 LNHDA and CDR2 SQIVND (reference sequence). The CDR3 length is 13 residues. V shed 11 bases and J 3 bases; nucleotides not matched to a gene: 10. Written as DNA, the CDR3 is TGTGCCTCGGGCGCAGGGGGTGACTACGAGCAGTACTTC. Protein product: CASGAGGDYEQYF.

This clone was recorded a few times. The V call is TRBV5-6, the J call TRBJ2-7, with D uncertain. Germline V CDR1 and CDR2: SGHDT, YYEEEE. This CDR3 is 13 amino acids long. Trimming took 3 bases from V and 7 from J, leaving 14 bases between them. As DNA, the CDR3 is TGTGCCAGCAGCTCCGGAGCCTTGTGGGAGCAGTACTTC. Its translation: CASSSGALWEQYF.

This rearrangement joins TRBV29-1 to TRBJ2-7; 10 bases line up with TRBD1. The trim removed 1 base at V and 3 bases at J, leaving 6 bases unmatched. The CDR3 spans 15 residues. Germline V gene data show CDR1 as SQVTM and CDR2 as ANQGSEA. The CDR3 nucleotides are TGCAGCGTTGAAGTTTTTGGGACAGGGGACTACGAGCAGTACTTC. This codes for CSVEVFGTGDYEQYF.

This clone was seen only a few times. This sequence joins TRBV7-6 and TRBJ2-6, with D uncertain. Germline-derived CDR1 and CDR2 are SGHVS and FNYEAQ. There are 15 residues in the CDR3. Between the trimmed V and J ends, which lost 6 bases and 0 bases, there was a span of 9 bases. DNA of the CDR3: TGTGCCAGCAGTCCTATCTTCTCTGGGGCCAACGTCCTGACTTTC. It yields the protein CASSPIFSGANVLTF.

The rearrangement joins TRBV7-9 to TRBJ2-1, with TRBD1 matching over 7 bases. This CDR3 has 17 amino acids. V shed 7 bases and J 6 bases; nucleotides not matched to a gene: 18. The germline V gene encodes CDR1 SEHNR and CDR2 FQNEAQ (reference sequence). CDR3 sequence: CASKGDHGYRGANEQFF. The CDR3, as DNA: TGTGCCAGCAAGGGGGACCACGGCTACAGGGGTGCCAATGAGCAGTTCTTC.

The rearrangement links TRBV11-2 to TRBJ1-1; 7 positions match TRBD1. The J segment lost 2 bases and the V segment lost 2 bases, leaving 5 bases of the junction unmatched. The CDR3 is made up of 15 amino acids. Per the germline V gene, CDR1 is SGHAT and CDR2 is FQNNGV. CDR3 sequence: CASSLRGTVNTEAFF. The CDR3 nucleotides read TGTGCCAGCAGCTTAAGGGGGACAGTCAACACTGAAGCTTTCTTT. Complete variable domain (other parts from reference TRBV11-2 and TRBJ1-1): EAGVAQSPRYKIIEKRQSVAFWCNPISGHATLYWYQQILGQGPKLLIQFQNNGVVDDSQLPKDRFSAERLKGVDSTLKIQPAKLEDSAVYLCASSLRGTVNTEAFFGQGTRLTVV.

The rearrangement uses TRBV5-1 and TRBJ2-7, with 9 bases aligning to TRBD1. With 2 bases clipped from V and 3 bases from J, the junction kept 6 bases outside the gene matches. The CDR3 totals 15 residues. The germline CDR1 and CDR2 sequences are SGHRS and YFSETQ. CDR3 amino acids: CASSFFPGQGYEQYF. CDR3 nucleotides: TGCGCCAGCAGCTTTTTCCCGGGACAGGGCTACGAGCAGTACTTC.

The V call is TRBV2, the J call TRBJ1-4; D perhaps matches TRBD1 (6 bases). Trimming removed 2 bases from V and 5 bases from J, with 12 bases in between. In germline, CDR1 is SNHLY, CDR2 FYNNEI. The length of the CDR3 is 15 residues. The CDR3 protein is CASSEQGRRNEKLFF. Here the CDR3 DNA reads TGTGCCAGCAGTGAACAGGGGCGACGAAATGAAAAACTGTTTTTT.

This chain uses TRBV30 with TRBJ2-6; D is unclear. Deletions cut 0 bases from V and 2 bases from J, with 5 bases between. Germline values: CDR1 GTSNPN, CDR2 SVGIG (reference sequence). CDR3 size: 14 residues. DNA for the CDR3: TGTGCCTGGAGTGTAGGAGCTGGGGCCAACGTCCTGACTTTC. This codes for CAWSVGAGANVLTF.